This T cell receptor (beta chain) is from a study of beta chain features in type 1 diabetes. Study results and limitations: In all four CD4+ subsets, TCRB CDR3 length was significantly, moderately reduced in type 1 diabetes.

The table lists this clone with a few counts. Its target is unknown. Reverse transcribing all isolated RNA meant expressed TCRB transcripts were sequenced. The study sequenced naive, central memory and regulatory T cell samples to an average of about 4 million reads. Data came from immunoSEQ multiplex PCR; TCRdb stores just in-frame clones and leaves some out. The data show under 850,000 clones, with around an eighth seen just once and less than 0.025% held by the top ten. The CDR3 spans 14 residues. Germline V gene data show CDR1 as LNHDA and CDR2 as SQIVND (reference sequence). The ends were cut back, 8 bases at V and 0 bases at J, with 13 bases in the middle.

This chain connects TRBV19 to TRBJ1-1, with D unresolved. This clonotype was sampled from a man younger than 35 with type 1 diabetes. What was sequenced was naive CD4+ T cells from blood. In nucleotides, the CDR3 is TGTGCCAGTCGACGACCCGGCATGAACACTGAAGCTTTCTTT. Amino acids: CASRRPGMNTEAFF.